This T cell receptor beta chain was obtained from a study of human T cells and chemical hapten exposure. V lost 4 bases, J lost 6 bases, and 4 bases stayed unmatched. The CDR3 runs 13 residues. CDR1 is MNHEY, CDR2 SVGAGI, per germline. TCRdb used MiXCR to reprocess the RACE reads, holding one entry per CDR3 protein. The sample consists of roughly 43,000 distinct CDR3 sequences, about 3.7% of them appearing once. As to time point: healthy volunteer bleed at 6 weeks. The total RNA was obtained from whole blood that was not fractionated. The sequence was collected from a human donor in good health. Some clones in this sample may be carry-over from other donors' samples. The sequenced material came from whole blood. The chain employs TRBV6-5 and TRBJ1-1, with TRBD1 matching 8 bases. The CDR3 spells CASSFLQGAEAFF. Here the CDR3 DNA reads TGTGCCAGCAGTTTCTTACAGGGGGCTGAAGCTTTCTTT.